One sample yielded the 15 T cell receptor beta chains listed below, sequenced in a study of T cell responses to AZD1222 COVID-19 vaccine (dated by TCRdb to the early 2020s). Explained via the paper, the time point label denotes: baseline before first vaccination. The library came from the immunoSEQ multiplex PCR assay. This immuneACCESS table, as held by TCRdb, lists in-frame sequences with V and J called but not all clones. Of the missing ones, under half trace to an unresolved V gene in checked studies; the others have no known cause. Across this sample there are roughly 130,000 clones, with about nine tenths seen only once. Together, the top ten hold roughly 1.5% of the sample. Sequenced here: peripheral blood, sampled on day 0 of AZD1222 vaccination. These receptors came from an adult in good health.

The genes are TRBV6-2 or TRBV6-3 and TRBJ2-1; unclear D gene. The germline CDR1 and CDR2 sequences are MNHEY and SVGEGT. The V end was cut by 5 bases, the J end by 2 bases, with 13 bases between. The CDR3 is 15 amino acids. The CDR3 region is CASSRTLPPYNEQFF. CDR3 DNA sequence: TGTGCCAGCAGTCGGACGCTACCTCCCTACAATGAGCAGTTCTTC.

The chain is built from TRBV24-1 and TRBJ1-2, with TRBD1 as a possible D gene (5 bases). Between the trimmed V and J ends, which lost 1 base and 8 bases, there was a span of 13 bases. CDR3 size: 14 residues. Germline CDR1 KGHDR, CDR2 SFDVKD. The CDR3 region is CATSDFPRVEGYTF. The CDR3 DNA follows: TGTGCCACCAGTGATTTCCCCAGGGTAGAAGGCTACACCTTC.

The CDR3 loop reads CSARGTSSGTEAFF. The CDR3 bases are TGCAGCGCGAGGGGTACCTCGAGCGGAACTGAAGCTTTCTTT. The rearrangement links TRBV29-1 to TRBJ1-1; TRBD1 is a possible D gene (5 bases). Germline V CDR1 and CDR2: SQVTM, ANQGSEA. Trimming took 7 bases from V and 5 from J, leaving 20 bases between them. The CDR3 length is 14 residues.

The gene calls are TRBV27 and TRBJ2-7, with TRBD2 matching 9 bases. There are 17 residues in the CDR3. Germline lookup yields CDR1 MNHEY and CDR2 SMNVEV (reference sequence). Trimming removed 4 bases from V and 0 bases from J; junction bases left unmatched: 10. DNA of the CDR3: TGTGCCAGCAGTTCCCGTCTCGAAGCGGGGGGCTCCTACGAGCAGTACTTC. Protein sequence: CASSSRLEAGGSYEQYF.

This chain links TRBV6-2 or TRBV6-3 with TRBJ1-1; tentative D call: TRBD1 (6 bases). The length of the CDR3 is 13 residues. The germline V gene encodes CDR1 MNHEY and CDR2 SVGEGT. The germline V and J ends were trimmed by 2 bases and 4 bases, with 8 bases remaining between them. The CDR3 loop reads CASSYQGFTEAFF. The CDR3 bases are TGTGCCAGCAGTTACCAGGGGTTCACTGAAGCTTTCTTT.

The rearrangement joins TRBV6-5 to TRBJ1-2; D is ambiguous. Germline V CDR1 and CDR2: MNHEY, SVGAGI. The CDR3 loop spans 13 amino acids. Trimming pared 6 bases from V and 2 bases from J, leaving 10 bases between. The CDR3 protein is CASSRENNYGYTF. The CDR3 DNA sequence: TGTGCCAGCAGCCGAGAAAACAACTATGGCTACACCTTC.

V and J are TRBV14 and TRBJ1-1; 7 bases are shared with TRBD1. Trimming at V came to 1 base and at J to 0 bases, leaving 11 bases not matched to a gene. Germline loops: CDR1 SGHDN, CDR2 FVKESK. The CDR3 consists of 18 residues. The CDR3 region is CASSQGTGTAPLNTEAFF. The CDR3 coding sequence is TGTGCCAGCAGCCAAGGGACCGGGACAGCGCCTTTGAACACTGAAGCTTTCTTT.

This sequence joins TRBV7-8 and TRBJ2-7, with D possibly being TRBD2 (5 bases). The CDR3 is 15 residues long. Germline CDR1 SGHVS, CDR2 FQNEAQ. The V and J ends lost 0 bases and 2 bases respectively, with 11 bases between them. The CDR3 coding sequence is TGTGCCAGCAGCTTAGCGTTCCGGGAACCCTACGAGCAGTACTTC. Translation: CASSLAFREPYEQYF.

This clone was observed a few times. CDR3 in amino acids: CASSFQSTANTEAFF. The CDR3 DNA sequence: TGTGCCAGCAGTTTCCAATCGACAGCAAACACTGAAGCTTTCTTT. The genes are TRBV6-2 or TRBV6-3 and TRBJ1-1; TRBD1 is a possible D gene (5 bases). Trimming removed 4 bases from V and 2 bases from J, with 14 bases in between. The germline gives CDR1 MNHEY, CDR2 SVGEGT. The length of the CDR3 is 15 residues.

This sequence joins TRBV3-1 (or the pseudogene TRBV3-2) and TRBJ2-2; 9 nucleotides match TRBD1. The CDR3 runs 16 residues. V lost 4 bases to trimming and J lost 2 bases; unmatched junction nucleotides: 5. CDR1 and CDR2 (germline): LGHDT, YNNKEL (reference sequence). The CDR3 DNA follows: TGTGCCAGCAGCCGCCTGGGACAGGGTAACACCGGGGAGCTGTTTTTT. Translation: CASSRLGQGNTGELFF.

The rearrangement joins TRBV11-3 to TRBJ1-2; D gene unclear. CDR3 size: 13 residues. The V end lost 5 bases, the J end lost 0 bases, and 7 bases lay between the germline ends. Germline CDR1 is SGHNT and CDR2 is YENEEA. Here the CDR3 DNA reads TGTGCCAGCAGCGCCGTTTCTAACTATGGCTACACCTTC. Translation: CASSAVSNYGYTF.

The J gene is TRBJ2-7, the V gene TRBV5-1, with 7 bases fitting TRBD2. J was trimmed by 0 bases and V by 4 bases; bases with no gene match: 13. CDR1 is SGHRS, CDR2 YFSETQ, per germline. This CDR3 comprises 17 residues. CDR3 protein: CASSPTPKTSFSYEQYF. The CDR3 nucleotides are TGCGCCAGCAGCCCCACCCCAAAGACTAGCTTCTCCTACGAGCAGTACTTC.

This clone was counted a few times. The chain recombines TRBV30 with TRBJ2-7; no definite D call. Per germline, CDR1 GTSNPN and CDR2 SVGIG (reference sequence). This CDR3 is 12 amino acids long. Trimming stripped 6 bases from V and 6 bases from J, with 15 bases between. In DNA, the CDR3 is TGTGCCTGCACCGGCCGTGGTCGCGAGCAGTACTTC. As protein: CACTGRGREQYF.

This clone was observed once. The rearrangement uses TRBV6-1 and TRBJ1-1; D unresolved. CDR3 size: 15 residues. With 2 bases removed from V and 0 bases from J, the gap between germline ends came to 10 bases. Germline V lookup: CDR1 MNHNS, CDR2 SASEGT. CDR3 sequence: CASSETGSLNTEAFF. The CDR3 DNA is TGTGCCAGCAGTGAAACGGGTTCCCTGAACACTGAAGCTTTCTTT.

The chain uses TRBV5-1 and TRBJ1-1; 7 bases match TRBD1. CDR1 is SGHRS, CDR2 YFSETQ, per germline. The CDR3 is made up of 16 amino acids. With 1 base clipped from V and 1 base from J, the junction kept 7 bases outside the gene matches. The CDR3 sequence: CASSLRRQGGNTEAFF. The CDR3 DNA follows: TGCGCCAGCAGCTTGAGACGCCAGGGGGGGAACACTGAAGCTTTCTTT.